This paragraph covers one T cell receptor (beta chain) sequence. Its antigen remains unidentified. This sample is part of a study of T cell responses to AZD1222 COVID-19 vaccine. Overall study results and limits: Regions 160-218 and 743-854 dominated among vaccine-associated CD4 TCRs spanning spike. Nearly half of spike-specific TCRs reportedly go after variant regions that carry no mutations.

The data were produced by immunoSEQ multiplex PCR, yet TCRdb's version contains in-frame clones alone and is incomplete. The data hold around 160,000 clones, with roughly 94% observed a single time. Trimming took 6 bases from V and 7 from J, leaving 16 bases between them. Per germline, CDR1 MNHEY and CDR2 SVGEGT. This CDR3 contains 13 residues. Sequencing used peripheral blood, obtained 28 days after the second AZD1222 dose. V gene TRBV6-2 or TRBV6-3 combines with J gene TRBJ2-7; D possibly corresponds to TRBD1 (6 bases). The sequence was collected from an adult who received the AZD1222 COVID-19 vaccine. In DNA form, the CDR3 reads TGTGCCAGCAGCTCCGGACAGCAGTGGGAGCAGTACTTC. Its protein product is CASSSGQQWEQYF.